A selection of T cell receptor beta chains follows, all from one sample in a study of shared clonotypes between healthy human individuals. The data were produced by immunoSEQ multiplex PCR, yet TCRdb's version contains in-frame clones alone and is incomplete. This sample has 2,500,000 or so clones; approximately 94% occur once, and the top ten carry about 0.13%. Sequences were obtained from naive CD4+ T cells sorted from blood. These receptors all come from a man younger than 35 in good health. The CDR3 runs from the conserved cysteine through the conserved F or W. Fields, in order: V gene, J gene, clone size, CDR3 length, D gene, CDR3 DNA, CDR3 protein. The D gene is left open where the match is weak. The size of a clone is reported for some rows only, either as once, few or many, or as a class for expanded clones.

TRBV30,TRBJ2-7,-,14,TRBD2,TGTGCCTGGAGGCCCGGGACTAGCTCTTACGAGCAGTACTTC,CAWRPGTSSYEQYF
TRBV7-9,TRBJ2-7,-,14,TRBD1,TGTGCCAGCAGCTTGGGGACAGCCAACTACGAGCAGTACTTC,CASSLGTANYEQYF
TRBV18,TRBJ2-7,-,14,TRBD1,TGTGCCAGCTCACCAGCACAGGGGGCGTACGAGCAGTACTTC,CASSPAQGAYEQYF
TRBV7-2,TRBJ2-7,-,14,-,TGTGCCAGCAGCCCGCTCCCGGGACACTACGAGCAGTACTTC,CASSPLPGHYEQYF
TRBV5-1,TRBJ1-2,-,13,-,TGCGCCAGCAATTTGGCTACTAACTATGGCTACACCTTC,CASNLATNYGYTF
TRBV19,TRBJ2-6,-,19,TRBD2,TGTGCCAGTAGTACGGGACTAGCGGGGGGGCCAACCGGGGCCAACGTCCTGACTTTC,CASSTGLAGGPTGANVLTF
TRBV2,TRBJ1-4,-,14,-,TGTGCCAGCAGTCCTCAGGGTTTGCATGGAAAACTGTTTTTT,CASSPQGLHGKLFF
TRBV9,TRBJ1-1,-,16,-,TGTGCCAGCAGCGTAGGTGTTGGGGATAGGGGGACTGAAGCTTTCTTT,CASSVGVGDRGTEAFF
TRBV7-8,TRBJ2-1,-,13,-,TGTGCCAGCAGCTTCACAGGGTTCAATGAGCAGTTCTTC,CASSFTGFNEQFF
TRBV7-9,TRBJ2-6,-,16,-,TGTGCCAGCAGCCCCCCTAGGGACCGTGGGGCCAACGTCCTGACTTTC,CASSPPRDRGANVLTF
TRBV7-2,TRBJ1-2,once,15,-,TGTGCCAGCAGCTTAGAGAGCAGGGGACCATATGGCTACACCTTC,CASSLESRGPYGYTF
TRBV30,TRBJ1-3,-,15,-,TGTGCCTGGAGACAAACAGGGAACTCTGGAAACACCATATATTTT,CAWRQTGNSGNTIYF
TRBV10-3,TRBJ1-6,once,18,TRBD1,TGTGCCATCAGTCCGGGACAGGGAAGCATGGACTATAATTCACCCCTCCACTTT,CAISPGQGSMDYNSPLHF
TRBV6-4,TRBJ2-1,-,12,-,-,CASILVANEQFF
TRBV20-1,TRBJ2-1,-,11,-,TGCAGTGCTAGTCCGGGGAATGAGCAGTTCTTC,CSASPGNEQFF
TRBV28,TRBJ2-2,-,18,-,TGTGCCAGCAGTTTGTTTCGTGCCGGGACACAGAACACCGGGGAGCTGTTTTTT,CASSLFRAGTQNTGELFF
TRBV19,TRBJ2-6,-,19,TRBD1,TGTGCCAGTAGTATAGCGGCAGGGGGCGCCCTCTCTGGGGCCAACGTCCTGACTTTC,CASSIAAGGALSGANVLTF
TRBV5-1,TRBJ1-1,-,14,TRBD1,TGCGCCAGCAGCCCGGGACAGCCGAACACTGAAGCTTTCTTT,CASSPGQPNTEAFF
TRBV28,TRBJ1-5,-,14,-,TGTGCCAGCAGGAGCCGACAGGCATCATGGCCCCAGCATTTT,CASRSRQASWPQHF
TRBV27,TRBJ1-4,-,12,-,TGTGCCAGCAGTCATGCGGATGAAAAACTGTTTTTT,CASSHADEKLFF
TRBV5-1,TRBJ2-5,-,12,TRBD1,TGCGCCAGCAGCTTGGGACAGGGGACCCAGTACTTC,CASSLGQGTQYF
TRBV6-1,TRBJ2-2,-,12,TRBD1,TGTGCCAGTCAGGGGGCGACCGGGGAGCTGTTTTTT,CASQGATGELFF
TRBV9,TRBJ2-5,-,16,TRBD1,TGTGCCAGCAGCCCCCGGACAGGGGCAACCCAAGAGACCCAGTACTTC,CASSPRTGATQETQYF
TRBV18,TRBJ2-1,-,16,-,TGTGCCAGCTCACACAGTCCGGGGAGAGACTACAATGAGCAGTTCTTC,CASSHSPGRDYNEQFF
TRBV10-1,TRBJ2-2,-,15,-,TGCGCCAGCAGTGAGTTGCAGGTCCCTCTCGGGGAGCTGTTTTTT,CASSELQVPLGELFF
TRBV25-1,TRBJ2-1,-,16,TRBD2,TGTGCCAGCAGTCAGACGGGGCGGGAGAAAGGAAATGAGCAGTTCTTC,CASSQTGREKGNEQFF
TRBV6-6,TRBJ1-2,once,12,-,TGTGCCAGCAGTTCAGGGGACCGGGGCTACACCTTC,CASSSGDRGYTF
TRBV6-1,TRBJ2-7,-,15,TRBD1,TGTGCCAGCAGGGGGGGACAGGGGATAACCTACGAGCAGTACTTC,CASRGGQGITYEQYF
TRBV4-3,TRBJ2-7,-,13,-,TGCGCCAGCAGCCCCGCGGGGTCCTACGAGCAGTACTTC,CASSPAGSYEQYF
TRBV27,TRBJ2-2,-,15,-,TGTGCCAGCAGAGGTGGCGGGTTGTACACCGGGGAGCTGTTTTTT,CASRGGGLYTGELFF
TRBV19,TRBJ2-1,-,16,-,TGTGCCAGTAGTGCCAACTCGGCCGTGAACTACAATGAGCAGTTCTTC,CASSANSAVNYNEQFF
TRBV9,TRBJ2-1,-,17,TRBD2,TGTGCCAGCAGCGTAGCGTTGGGACTAGAGGGGGACAATGAGCAGTTCTTC,CASSVALGLEGDNEQFF
TRBV6-1,TRBJ2-4,-,15,-,TGTGCCAGCAGTGCCCCCCGGGACGCCAAAAACATTCAGTACTTC,CASSAPRDAKNIQYF
TRBV5-1,TRBJ1-2,few,12,-,TGCGCCAGCAGCCCGTCAGGGGTTGGCTACACCTTC,CASSPSGVGYTF
TRBV18,TRBJ2-7,-,14,-,TGTGCCAGCTCACCACCGTTCCAGACCTACGAGCAGTACTTC,CASSPPFQTYEQYF
TRBV5-8,TRBJ2-1,-,15,-,TGTGCCAGCAGCTTGGACCTGCTTATTTACAATGAGCAGTTCTTC,CASSLDLLIYNEQFF
TRBV5-6,TRBJ1-4,-,15,TRBD1,TGTGCCAGCAGTCGTTGGGACAGGGCGAGAGAAAAACTGTTTTTT,CASSRWDRAREKLFF
TRBV18,TRBJ1-1,-,14,-,TGTGCCAGCTCACCACAGGGACCTACTGATGAAGCTTTCTTT,CASSPQGPTDEAFF
TRBV11-1,TRBJ2-1,-,14,TRBD1,TGTGCCAGCAGCTTAGAGGTAGGGGGCGCCGAGAAGTTCTTC,CASSLEVGGAEKFF
TRBV18,TRBJ1-1,-,13,-,TGTGCCAGCTCATCCGGGGGAAACACTGAAGCTTTCTTT,CASSSGGNTEAFF
TRBV30,TRBJ1-6,-,12,-,TGTGCCTGGAGCGCGTTTAATTCACCCCTCCACTTT,CAWSAFNSPLHF
TRBV28,TRBJ1-1,-,16,TRBD1,TGTGCCAGCAGTTCCGGACAGGGGAGGGGGAGGACTGAAGCTTTCTTT,CASSSGQGRGRTEAFF
TRBV28,TRBJ2-7,-,15,TRBD1,TGTGCCAGCAGTTTTCGGTCCAGGGGGCCTTACGAGCAGTACTTC,CASSFRSRGPYEQYF
TRBV7-8,TRBJ2-5,-,16,TRBD1,TGTGCCAGCAGCCCGTGGGACAGGGACGGCCAAGAGACCCAGTACTTC,CASSPWDRDGQETQYF
TRBV9,TRBJ1-4,-,14,-,TGTGCCAGCAGCGTAGCAGGGAAAAATGAAAAACTGTTTTTT,CASSVAGKNEKLFF
TRBV11-2,TRBJ2-7,-,16,-,TGTGCCAGCAGCGGACAGACTAAGTATAGCTCCTACGAGCAGTACTTC,CASSGQTKYSSYEQYF
TRBV6-5,TRBJ2-2,-,14,TRBD2,TGTGCCAGCAGTTATAGCGGGGGGCCCGGGGAGCTGTTTTTT,CASSYSGGPGELFF
TRBV18,TRBJ2-3,once,14,-,TGTGCCAGCTCACCAGGGGGCGGGACAGATACGCAGTATTTT,CASSPGGGTDTQYF
TRBV28,TRBJ2-7,-,13,-,TGTGCCAGCAGTTCCGGGGGCCCCTACGAGCAGTACTTC,CASSSGGPYEQYF
TRBV10-3,TRBJ2-7,-,14,-,TGTGCCATCAGTGGAGGGTATACGTCCCACGAGCAGTACTTC,CAISGGYTSHEQYF
TRBV23-1,TRBJ2-2,-,15,-,TGCGCCAGCAGTCAAACCTTTACTGGTACCGGGGAGCTGTTTTTT,CASSQTFTGTGELFF